Ten or more counts support the clone carrying this T cell receptor beta chain. This sample is part of a study of tumor-infiltrating lymphocytes in oesophageal squamous cell carcinoma. Each CDR3 protein is one row after TCRdb ran MiXCR on the PCR reads. Among 17,000 or so distinct CDR3 sequences, around 50% were seen once, and the ten largest hold less than 45%. Germline V gene sequence: CDR1 LGHNA, CDR2 YNFKEQ. With 0 bases removed from V and 7 bases from J, the gap between germline ends came to 12 bases. The CDR3 consists of 14 residues. The chain employs TRBV4-2 and TRBJ1-2, with D unresolved. The TCR comes from a female donor with esophageal squamous cell carcinoma. Sequencing was done on a sample of normal esophageal tissue next to the tumor. CDR3 nucleotides: TGTGCCAGCAGCCAAGATGGAATCCGGGCTGGCTACACCTTC. Residues: CASSQDGIRAGYTF.